This T cell receptor beta chain was sequenced for a study of cytomegalovirus exposure and HLA in healthy donors. Findings and caveats of the study: Cytomegalovirus status was reportedly diagnosed by the classifier with high specificity and sensitivity.

The PCR ran on 60 Vbeta and 13 Jbeta primers. TCRdb's copy holds only in-frame clones and misses some; the assay was immunoSEQ multiplex PCR. The table shows about 140,000 clones, with approximately 82% occurring only once. Of note for this clone: Its specificity is not known.

The receptor's source is a man between 18 and 29 years old in good health and CMV-seropositive. Source material: PBMCs.

The chain's CDR3 is CASSEAGTSYGYTF. CDR3 DNA: TGTGCCAGCAGTGAAGCGGGGACAAGCTATGGCTACACCTTC. The rearrangement joins TRBV6-1 to TRBJ1-2; tentatively, D is TRBD1 (6 bases). Germline loops: CDR1 MNHNS, CDR2 SASEGT. V lost 0 bases, J lost 4 bases, and 9 bases lay in between. The CDR3 is 14 amino acids.